This entry lists 32 T cell receptor beta chains sequenced from one sample in a study of T-cell memory formation after mild COVID-19. TCRdb reanalysed the 5' RACE reads using MiXCR and keeps one entry per CDR3 protein. The table records 250,000 to 300,000 distinct CDR3 sequences, under 20% of them present only once. Source material: PBMCs or a T cell subset sorted from them (not recorded which). These receptors were collected from a man aged 18 to 29 who had mild COVID-19 (a few samples of this study predate the infection). Cell type and time point are not known.

This clonotype has just a few counts. This chain joins TRBV5-5 and TRBJ2-7; 9 positions agree with TRBD1. Per germline, CDR1 SGHKS and CDR2 YYEKEE (reference sequence). V shed 2 bases and J 2 bases; nucleotides not matched to a gene: 2. The CDR3 length is 14 residues. This chain's CDR3 is CASSFGTGPYEQYV. The CDR3 coding sequence is TGTGCCAGCAGCTTTGGGACAGGGCCCTACGAGCAGTACGTC.

The rearrangement joins TRBV5-5 to TRBJ2-1; TRBD1 matches at 8 bases. In germline, CDR1 is SGHKS, CDR2 YYEKEE (reference sequence). Trimming took 2 bases from V and 7 from J; bases not matched to a gene: 5. This CDR3 has 14 amino acids. The CDR3 DNA reads as TGTGCCAGCAGCTTCGGGACAGGATGGAATGAGCAGTTCTTC. Translated, it gives CASSFGTGWNEQFF.

This sequence joins TRBV28 and TRBJ2-7, with TRBD2 matching over 12 bases. CDR1 and CDR2 (germline): MDHEN, SYDVKM. The ends lost 4 bases at V and 2 bases at J; junction bases unmatched: 6. This CDR3 comprises 16 residues. CDR3 sequence (DNA): TGTGCCAGCAGTTCAATCGGACTAGCGGGGACCTACGAGCAGTACGTC. Translating gives CASSSIGLAGTYEQYV.

This clonotype occurred a few times. The chain employs TRBV5-4 and TRBJ2-1; D is tentatively TRBD1 or TRBD2 (6 bases each). There are 15 residues in the CDR3. Germline V gene lookup returns CDR1 SGHNT and CDR2 YYREEE (reference sequence). Between the trimmed V and J ends, which lost 4 bases and 9 bases, there was a span of 20 bases. The CDR3 is CASSGGTPGLGEQFF. CDR3 coding DNA: TGTGCCAGCAGCGGGGGGACACCGGGGCTTGGTGAGCAGTTCTTC.

The DNA for the CDR3 is TGTGCCATCAGTGAGGGGGGGACCTACGAGCAGTACTTC. It specifies CAISEGGTYEQYF. The V call is TRBV10-3, the J call TRBJ2-7; D might be TRBD2 (6 bases). V was cut by 2 bases and J by 2 bases, with 7 bases left in between. This CDR3 contains 13 residues. Germline CDR1 and CDR2: ENHRY and SYGVKD.

The rearrangement uses TRBV6-5 and TRBJ1-2; maybe TRBD1 (5 bases). The germline V and J ends were trimmed by 0 bases and 1 base, with 9 bases remaining between them. Germline V gene lookup returns CDR1 MNHEY and CDR2 SVGAGI. This CDR3 has 15 residues. CDR3 sequence: CASSYSARVNYGYTF. In DNA form, the CDR3 reads TGTGCCAGCAGTTACTCAGCCAGGGTTAACTATGGCTACACCTTC.

This clonotype showed up many times. In nucleotides, the CDR3 is TGTGCCAGCAGCTCACAGGGTAGCGCTTACGAGCAGTACTTC. It codes for CASSSQGSAYEQYF. V gene TRBV7-9 combines with J gene TRBJ2-7, with D tentatively TRBD1 (6 bases). V lost 4 bases to trimming and J lost 4 bases, with 14 bases between them. Germline CDR1 and CDR2: SEHNR and FQNEAQ (reference sequence). This CDR3 has 14 residues.

This clonotype was found a few times. The chain is built from TRBV5-6 and TRBJ2-5; 9 bases match TRBD2. J lost 1 base, V lost 4 bases, and 8 bases had no gene match. This CDR3 contains 16 residues. The germline CDR1 and CDR2 sequences are SGHDT and YYEEEE. CDR3 nucleotide sequence: TGTGCCAGCAGCCCCCTTAGCGGGGGAGGCCAAGAGACCCAGTACTTC. It is translated as CASSPLSGGGQETQYF. The whole variable domain, filled in from reference TRBV5-6 and TRBJ2-5, reads DAGVTQSPTHLIKTRGQQVTLRCSPKSGHDTVSWYQQALGQGPQFIFQYYEEEERQRGNFPDRFSGHQFPNYSSELNVNALLLGDSALYLCASSPLSGGGQETQYFGPGTRLLVL.

This clonotype has more than one count but fewer than ten. The genes are TRBV5-4 and TRBJ2-3; 14 bases line up with TRBD2. The trim removed 4 bases at V and 6 bases at J, leaving 4 bases unmatched. The CDR3 extends over 15 amino acids. Germline assignment: CDR1 SGHNT and CDR2 YYREEE (reference sequence). CDR3 DNA sequence: TGTGCCAGCAGCCGCGGGACTAGCGGGGGTGATACGCAGTATTTT. This translates into CASSRGTSGGDTQYF.

This clonotype was counted only a few times. The rearrangement links TRBV5-1 to TRBJ1-5, with TRBD1 as a possible D gene (5 bases). V dropped 4 bases and J dropped 3 bases, with 11 bases sitting between them. Per germline, CDR1 SGHRS and CDR2 YFSETQ. The CDR3 runs 14 residues. As DNA, the CDR3 is TGCGCCAGCAGCGTCCGGGGGGACAATCAGCCCCAGCATTTT. Translated, it gives CASSVRGDNQPQHF.

Here the CDR3 DNA reads TGTGCCAGCAGTTTCGGGGCCTCACAGTACTTC. Its protein product is CASSFGASQYF. The gene calls are TRBV12-3 or TRBV12-4 and TRBJ2-7, with D perhaps assigned TRBD1 or TRBD2 (5 bases each). The V end was cut by 3 bases, the J end by 10 bases, with 10 bases between. The CDR3 consists of 11 residues.

The chain has TRBV12-5 and TRBJ1-2; weak D call: TRBD1 (5 bases). The CDR3 contains 12 residues. Germline loops: CDR1 LGHNT, CDR2 FRNRAP. V was shortened by 2 bases and J by 5 bases, with 6 bases between the two germline ends. DNA of the CDR3: TGTGCTAGTGGTTTGCAGGGTTATGGCTACACCTTC. It specifies CASGLQGYGYTF.

The chain couples TRBV14 to TRBJ1-6, with a tentative D call TRBD1 (6 bases). V was clipped by 1 base and J by 6 bases, with 10 bases between them. CDR1 and CDR2 from the germline V gene are SGHDN and FVKESK. The CDR3 extends over 15 amino acids. CDR3 sequence (DNA): TGTGCCAGCAGCCAAGGGGCAGGGGCTAATTCACCCCTCCACTTT. Protein: CASSQGAGANSPLHF. Filled out from reference TRBV14 and TRBJ1-6, the complete variable domain reads EAGVTQFPSHSVIEKGQTVTLRCDPISGHDNLYWYRRVMGKEIKFLLHFVKESKQDESGMPNNRFLAERTGGTYSTLKVQPAELEDSGVYFCASSQGAGANSPLHFGNGTRLTVT.

In its sample, this clonotype was seen a few times. The chain combines TRBV7-2 with TRBJ1-2; TRBD1 matches 9 bases. V dropped 4 bases and J dropped 6; count of bases not matched to a gene: 18. Germline values: CDR1 SGHTA, CDR2 FQGNSA. This CDR3 spans 18 amino acids. CDR3 coding DNA: TGTGCCAGCAGCTCCCGCGGGGGGCCGGGACAGGGACTCCATGGCTACACCTTC. Translating it yields CASSSRGGPGQGLHGYTF.

In its sample, this clonotype was seen many times. CDR3 in DNA: TGTGCCAGCAGCCAAGACAGTAGGGCGCGAGCTTTCTTT. Protein sequence: CASSQDSRARAFF. The genes are TRBV4-2 and TRBJ1-1; the D is unclear. The germline V gene has CDR1 LGHNA and CDR2 YNFKEQ. V was cut by 0 bases and J by 10 bases, with 12 bases left in between. The CDR3 is 13 amino acids.

This clonotype occurred a few times. The CDR3 loop is CASSRRAEETQYF. The DNA of the CDR3 is TGTGCCAGCAGCCGCAGGGCAGAAGAGACCCAGTACTTC. The chain carries TRBV7-7 and TRBJ2-5, with D perhaps matching TRBD1 (5 bases). Germline V gives CDR1 SSHAT, CDR2 FNYEAQ (reference sequence). CDR3 size: 13 residues. V was clipped by 5 bases and J by 3 bases, with 10 bases between them.

This clonotype has a handful of counts. The genes are TRBV7-9 and TRBJ2-2, with D hard to call. The length of the CDR3 is 14 residues. Looked up from germline, CDR1 is SEHNR and CDR2 is FQNEAQ (reference sequence). V shed 3 bases and J shed 3 bases, with 8 bases lying between them. The CDR3 nucleotides read TGTGCCAGCAGCTTCATGGTGTACACCGGGGAGCTGTTTTTT. Translating gives CASSFMVYTGELFF.

Comments on this clonotype: A read error may account for a junction end that differs from germline. This chain connects TRBV10-3 to TRBJ2-1, with D uncertain. The CDR3 covers 11 residues. The V gene's germline CDR1 is ENHRY and CDR2 SYGVKD. CDR3 DNA sequence: TGTGCCATCAGTGAGTCAGGTTACGGTATCTTC. This sequence encodes CAISESGYGIF.

This clonotype showed up just a few times. This chain links TRBV9 with TRBJ1-2; D possibly corresponds to TRBD1 (5 bases). V was pared by 3 bases and J by 2 bases, with 11 bases between. The CDR3 is 14 amino acids. In germline, CDR1 is SGDLS, CDR2 YYNGEE. In nucleotides, the CDR3 is TGTGCCAGCAGCGCCTCCGGACAAAACTATGGCTACACCTTC. It encodes CASSASGQNYGYTF.

This clonotype showed up many times. The V gene is TRBV28, the J gene TRBJ2-7; D may match TRBD1 or TRBD2 (6 bases each). The length of the CDR3 is 13 residues. The germline V gene has CDR1 MDHEN and CDR2 SYDVKM. Between the trimmed V and J ends, which lost 3 bases and 3 bases, there was a span of 9 bases. CDR3 nucleotides: TGTGCCAGCAGTTTCCGGGGGCTCTACGAGCAGTACGTC. Its translation is CASSFRGLYEQYV.

The V and J genes are TRBV9 and TRBJ2-3; 7 positions agree with TRBD2. Per germline, CDR1 SGDLS and CDR2 YYNGEE. V trimming: 0 bases; J trimming: 3 bases; junction bases outside the gene matches: 4. The CDR3 is 15 residues long. The CDR3 spells CASSVGLAETDTQYF. CDR3 DNA: TGTGCCAGCAGCGTAGGGCTAGCGGAAACAGATACGCAGTATTTT. Together with reference TRBV9 and TRBJ2-3, the CDR3 gives the full variable domain: DSGVTQTPKHLITATGQRVTLRCSPRSGDLSVYWYQQSLDQGLQFLIQYYNGEERAKGNILERFSAQQFPDLHSELNLSSLELGDSALYFCASSVGLAETDTQYFGPGTRLTVL.

The V and J genes are TRBV9 and TRBJ1-1; D not resolved. The CDR3 covers 17 residues. Trimming shortened V by 0 bases and J by 2 bases, and 17 bases separated the two germline ends. Germline loops: CDR1 SGDLS, CDR2 YYNGEE. The CDR3 nucleotides are TGTGCCAGCAGCGTAGACCCGGGCAGTAGGTACAACACTGAAGCTTTCTTT. Translation: CASSVDPGSRYNTEAFF.

In this sample, this clonotype turned up a few times. The rearrangement links TRBV4-2 to TRBJ2-3; D is possibly TRBD1 or TRBD2 (6 bases each). V dropped 8 bases and J dropped 4 bases, with 22 bases sitting between them. The CDR3 sequence is 16 residues long. Germline loops: CDR1 LGHNA, CDR2 YNFKEQ. The CDR3 DNA is TGTGCCAGCCGCAGCAGGGGCCCCGGGACTCCAGATACGCAGTATTTT. It is translated as CASRSRGPGTPDTQYF.

The chain has TRBV3-1 and TRBJ1-4; D perhaps matches TRBD1 (5 bases). CDR1 is LGHDT and CDR2 is YNNKEL in the germline V gene (reference sequence). This CDR3 spans 16 amino acids. Trimming removed 2 bases from V and 0 bases from J, with 10 bases in between. Here the CDR3 DNA reads TGTGCCAGCAGCCAACGACAGATTGCAACTAATGAAAAACTGTTTTTT. Protein sequence: CASSQRQIATNEKLFF.

This clonotype was detected a few times. This sequence joins TRBV7-7 and TRBJ2-7, with a tentative D call TRBD2 (6 bases). V was clipped by 1 base and J by 6 bases, with 16 bases between them. The CDR3 extends over 15 amino acids. Germline assignment: CDR1 SSHAT and CDR2 FNYEAQ (reference sequence). The CDR3 spells CASSLGSGDLSEQYF. The CDR3, as DNA: TGTGCCAGCAGCTTAGGGTCGGGGGACTTGTCCGAGCAGTACTTC.

J is TRBJ1-5 and V is TRBV12-3 or TRBV12-4, with D unresolved. The CDR3 consists of 15 residues. With 2 bases removed from V and 0 bases from J, the gap between germline ends came to 8 bases. This CDR3 is CASSLWADSNQPQHF. CDR3 in DNA: TGTGCCAGCAGTTTATGGGCAGATAGCAATCAGCCCCAGCATTTT.

This clonotype was counted a few times. The chain combines TRBV7-2 with TRBJ2-3; TRBD1 is a possible D gene (6 bases). V lost 4 bases, J lost 0 bases, and 14 bases lay in between. From germline, CDR1 is SGHTA and CDR2 FQGNSA. The CDR3 runs 16 residues. CDR3 in amino acids: CASSSGAGGSTDTQYF. The CDR3 coding sequence is TGTGCCAGCAGCTCAGGGGCTGGCGGGAGCACAGATACGCAGTATTTT.

The gene calls are TRBV7-9 and TRBJ2-2; D call uncertain. The CDR3 loop spans 13 amino acids. CDR1 and CDR2 (germline): SEHNR, FQNEAQ (reference sequence). Trimming took 4 bases from V and 7 from J, leaving 10 bases between them. The CDR3 region has the DNA TGTGCCAGCAGCTCCCCTCCGAGCGGGGAGCTGTTTTTT. It translates to CASSSPPSGELFF. The complete variable domain, with remaining parts taken from reference TRBV7-9 and TRBJ2-2, reads DTGVSQNPRHKITKRGQNVTFRCDPISEHNRLYWYRQTLGQGPEFLTYFQNEAQLEKSRLLSDRFSAERPKGSFSTLEIQRTEQGDSAMYLCASSSPPSGELFFGEGSRLTVL.

This chain connects TRBV6-6 to TRBJ2-7, with 11 bases that match TRBD1. Germline V gives CDR1 MNHNY, CDR2 SVGAGI (reference sequence). With 6 bases clipped from V and 3 bases from J, the junction kept 10 bases outside the gene matches. The CDR3 totals 16 residues. The CDR3 DNA reads TGTGCCAGCAGGAGCGGGACAGGGGGAGATAACTACGAGCAGTACGTC. Residues: CASRSGTGGDNYEQYV.

This clonotype appeared many times. The V call is TRBV5-1, the J call TRBJ2-7; a weak D match, TRBD2 (5 bases). V lost 3 bases and J lost 3, with 7 bases in between. CDR1 is SGHRS, CDR2 YFSETQ, per germline. This CDR3 contains 12 residues. The CDR3 nucleotides are TGCGCCAGCAGCTCGGACTGCTACGAGCAGTACGTC. It yields the protein CASSSDCYEQYV.

The sample holds many counts of this clonotype. The V call is TRBV6-5, the J call TRBJ2-1; unclear D gene. V lost 8 bases, J lost 2 bases, and 10 bases lay in between. This CDR3 region has 13 residues. Germline values: CDR1 MNHEY, CDR2 SVGAGI. Written as DNA, the CDR3 is TGTGCCAGCCGAAAGGGAACCTACAATGAGCAGTTCTTC. Its translation is CASRKGTYNEQFF.

This clonotype was seen only a few times. The CDR3 here is CASSPPGGAYNEQFF. CDR3 bases: TGTGCCAGCAGCCCCCCAGGGGGCGCGTACAATGAGCAGTTCTTC. The chain recombines TRBV3-1 with TRBJ2-1; TRBD1 agrees at 8 bases. Germline V gives CDR1 LGHDT, CDR2 YNNKEL (reference sequence). The CDR3 sequence is 15 residues long. V lost 4 bases and J lost 4; bases outside the gene matches: 6.